This T cell receptor (beta chain) was recorded in a study of cytomegalovirus exposure and HLA in healthy donors. Findings of the study overall: Equally common other TCR beta chains were less clonally expanded than HLA-associated ones, a later analysis found. Information on immune exposure was restricted to one variable (CMV serostatus).

Germline assignment: CDR1 SNHLY and CDR2 FYNNEI. The CDR3 is 15 residues long. The junction had 1 base not matched to a gene; V was cut back by 4 bases and J by 1 base. Likely unrecorded immune exposures existed in these nominally healthy donors. Amplification used 60 Vbeta primers and 13 Jbeta primers. Method: immunoSEQ multiplex PCR; TCRdb's copy keeps in-frame clones and lacks some. The table has around 94,000 clones, more than 70% seen once. Comment on this clone: The antigen remains undetermined.

The TCR comes from a male donor in good health and CMV-seropositive. Sequencing was done on a sample of PBMCs. The chain uses TRBV2 and TRBJ2-3, with 11 positions matching TRBD2. CDR3 region: CASSVSGRGTDTQYF. In DNA form, the CDR3 reads TGTGCCAGCAGTGTTAGCGGGAGGGGCACAGATACGCAGTATTTT.